Each of the 22 T cell receptor beta chains below was sequenced from the same sample in a study of T-cell reconstitution after alpha-beta-depleted transplantation in children. As it was prepared, the TCRbeta library received unique molecular identifiers. One entry per CDR3 protein results from TCRdb running MiXCR on the PCR reads. The profile shows about 980,000 distinct CDR3 sequences, roughly 29% of them singletons. The sequences come from PBMCs, mostly from graft donor cells, collected 360 days after TCRalphabeta/CD19-depleted stem cell transplant. The receptors were sampled from a boy younger than two who had a stem cell transplant for SCID, so the T cells may come from the graft donor.

In this sample, this clonotype turned up once. The chain recombines TRBV28 with TRBJ2-7; D unresolved. The CDR3 runs 15 residues. Germline loops: CDR1 MDHEN, CDR2 SYDVKM. V shed 6 bases and J shed 1 base, with 16 bases lying between them. CDR3 amino acids: CASRLAPVRSYEQYF. CDR3 coding DNA: TGTGCCAGCAGACTCGCCCCCGTTAGGTCCTACGAGCAGTACTTC.

J is TRBJ2-7 and V is TRBV12-3 or TRBV12-4; 7 bases line up with TRBD1. J gave up 4 bases and V 6 bases, and 21 bases lay outside the gene matches. The CDR3 covers 18 residues. The CDR3 protein is CASSWRLGTRDSKYEQYF. CDR3 coding DNA: TGTGCCAGCAGCTGGCGGTTGGGTACCCGGGACAGCAAGTACGAGCAGTACTTC.

This clonotype was picked up one time. The V call is TRBV3-1, the J call TRBJ1-1, with TRBD1 matching 8 bases. With V trimmed by 0 bases and J by 8 bases, 8 bases remained unmatched. CDR3 length: 15 residues. CDR1 LGHDT and CDR2 YNNKEL come from the germline V gene (reference sequence). CDR3 sequence reads: CASSQELGQGREAFF. The CDR3, as DNA: TGTGCCAGCAGCCAAGAACTCGGACAGGGCAGGGAAGCTTTCTTT.

This sequence joins TRBV24-1 and TRBJ2-1; D not resolved. CDR1 is KGHDR, CDR2 SFDVKD, per germline. CDR3 length equals 14 residues. V was shortened by 0 bases and J by 3 bases, with 5 bases between the two germline ends. CDR3 in amino acids: CATSDLGGYNEQFF. In DNA form, the CDR3 reads TGTGCCACCAGTGATTTGGGCGGCTACAATGAGCAGTTCTTC.

This clonotype was seen ten or more times. The chain carries TRBV24-1 and TRBJ2-5; D may correspond to TRBD1 or TRBD2 (5 bases each). V was shortened by 4 bases and J by 5 bases, with 13 bases between the two germline ends. This CDR3 contains 14 residues. CDR1 is KGHDR and CDR2 is SFDVKD in the germline V gene. The CDR3 here is CATSEGPPKETQYF. CDR3 sequence (DNA): TGTGCCACCAGTGAGGGACCGCCTAAGGAGACCCAGTACTTC.

The chain uses TRBV20-1 and TRBJ2-1; D might be TRBD2 (5 bases). Germline CDR1 and CDR2: DFQATT and SNEGSKA (reference sequence). This CDR3 has 14 residues. V lost 3 bases to trimming and J lost 4 bases, with 13 bases between them. DNA for the CDR3: TGCAGTGCTAGTCTCGCCCGGGGATACAATGAGCAGTTCTTC. It specifies CSASLARGYNEQFF.

The rearrangement uses TRBV12-3 or TRBV12-4 and TRBJ1-6; 10 nucleotides line up with TRBD1. The CDR3 runs to 16 residues. V dropped 5 bases and J dropped 7; count of bases not matched to a gene: 8. The CDR3 sequence is CASSPDRGLRNSPLHF. Here the CDR3 DNA reads TGTGCCAGCAGTCCCGACAGGGGGCTAAGGAATTCACCCCTCCACTTT.

This chain links TRBV12-3 or TRBV12-4 with TRBJ1-3, with 8 positions matching TRBD1. V lost 6 bases, J lost 6 bases, and 10 bases stayed unmatched. This CDR3 comprises 15 residues. The CDR3 reads CASSRRGRLENTIYF. CDR3 coding DNA: TGTGCCAGCAGCCGCAGGGGGCGCCTTGAAAACACCATATATTTT.

V usage is TRBV20-1 and J usage is TRBJ2-7; TRBD2 agrees at 10 bases. V lost 3 bases to trimming and J lost 2 bases; unmatched junction nucleotides: 7. The CDR3 is 15 amino acids. Germline loops: CDR1 DFQATT, CDR2 SNEGSKA (reference sequence). The chain's CDR3 is CSARNSGRSPYEQYF. The CDR3 DNA is TGCAGTGCTAGGAATAGCGGGAGGTCTCCCTACGAGCAGTACTTC.

CDR3 region: CASSMGTGSYEQYF. CDR3 nucleotide sequence: TGTGCCAGTAGTATGGGGACAGGGTCCTACGAGCAGTACTTC. The chain joins TRBV19 to TRBJ2-7, with 9 bases lining up with TRBD1. Germline assignment: CDR1 LNHDA and CDR2 SQIVND (reference sequence). The CDR3 consists of 14 residues. V dropped 3 bases and J dropped 1; count of bases not matched to a gene: 1.

The sample holds a few counts of this clonotype. The rearrangement joins TRBV6-1 to TRBJ1-2; D ambiguous. CDR3 length: 15 amino acids. V gave up 0 bases and J gave up 2 bases, with 10 bases separating them. The germline V gene has CDR1 MNHNS and CDR2 SASEGT. The CDR3 bases are TGTGCCAGCAGTGAAGCGCGAGGGTTCAACTATGGCTACACCTTC. Its translation: CASSEARGFNYGYTF.

The chain couples TRBV20-1 to TRBJ1-1; tentatively, D is TRBD1 (6 bases). Germline CDR1 reads DFQATT; CDR2 reads SNEGSKA (reference sequence). The CDR3 length is 15 residues. V was shortened by 7 bases and J by 3 bases, with 21 bases between the two germline ends. CDR3 protein: CSGPRGQRGDTEAFF. DNA for the CDR3: TGCAGTGGGCCGAGAGGGCAGAGGGGGGACACTGAAGCTTTCTTT.

The genes are TRBV3-1 and TRBJ2-7, with D maybe TRBD1 (6 bases). V was shortened by 6 bases and J by 1 base, with 13 bases between the two germline ends. The CDR3 has 14 amino acids. In germline, CDR1 is LGHDT, CDR2 YNNKEL (reference sequence). The CDR3: CASSRNRVSYEQYF. The CDR3, as DNA: TGTGCCAGCAGTCGGAACAGGGTTTCCTACGAGCAGTACTTC.

The chain couples TRBV5-1 to TRBJ2-5; 8 bases agree with TRBD1. The CDR3 sequence is 16 residues long. The trim removed 4 bases at V and 4 bases at J, leaving 12 bases unmatched. Germline values: CDR1 SGHRS, CDR2 YFSETQ. The CDR3 protein is CASSRGTDRGRETQYF. Here the CDR3 DNA reads TGCGCCAGCAGCCGAGGGACCGACAGGGGACGAGAGACCCAGTACTTC.

The chain has TRBV24-1 and TRBJ1-2; TRBD1 agrees at 7 bases. Per the germline V gene, CDR1 is KGHDR and CDR2 is SFDVKD. The CDR3 runs to 16 residues. The ends lost 0 bases at V and 5 bases at J; junction bases unmatched: 8. The CDR3 region has the DNA TGTGCCACCAGTGATTTGCTGAGGGGACAGATTTATGGCTACACCTTC. This sequence encodes CATSDLLRGQIYGYTF.

The rearrangement uses TRBV12-3 or TRBV12-4 and TRBJ1-5; no reliable D call. The germline V and J ends were trimmed by 3 bases and 12 bases, with 12 bases remaining between them. The CDR3 is 12 amino acids. The CDR3 protein is CASSFGGVLQHF. DNA for the CDR3: TGTGCCAGCAGTTTTGGTGGGGTACTCCAGCATTTT.

The table lists this clonotype with a few counts. V gene TRBV5-1 combines with J gene TRBJ2-3; D unresolved. The CDR3 spans 12 residues. Trimming shortened V by 8 bases and J by 4 bases, and 11 bases separated the two germline ends. Germline V gene sequence: CDR1 SGHRS, CDR2 YFSETQ. The CDR3 loop is CASGYSPDTQYF. For the CDR3, the DNA is TGCGCCAGTGGATACTCCCCAGATACGCAGTATTTT. The full variable domain, its missing parts supplied by reference TRBV5-1 and TRBJ2-3, is KAGVTQTPRYLIKTRGQQVTLSCSPISGHRSVSWYQQTPGQGLQFLFEYFSETQRNKGNFPGRFSGRQFSNSRSEMNVSTLELGDSALYLCASGYSPDTQYFGPGTRLTVL.

The V and J genes are TRBV20-1 and TRBJ2-3; D perhaps matches TRBD1 (7 bases). The CDR3 contains 15 residues. Trimming cost V 3 bases and J 5 bases, with 18 bases left between them. The germline CDR1 and CDR2 sequences are DFQATT and SNEGSKA (reference sequence). The chain's CDR3 is CSASKPGGRRDTQYF. Written as DNA, the CDR3 is TGCAGTGCTAGCAAACCAGGGGGGCGGAGAGATACGCAGTATTTT.

V is TRBV6-1 and J is TRBJ2-7; the match to TRBD1 covers 8 bases. The CDR3 is made up of 14 amino acids. The germline CDR1 and CDR2 sequences are MNHNS and SASEGT. The V gene end was trimmed by 4 bases and the J gene end by 3 bases; junction bases not matched to a gene: 5. CDR3 DNA sequence: TGTGCCAGCAGTGGAAGACAGGGGATCTACGAGCAGTACTTC. The encoded protein is CASSGRQGIYEQYF.

The chain has TRBV7-6 and TRBJ2-3; D may be TRBD1 (5 bases). The V gene lost 5 bases and the J gene lost 1 base, with 13 bases spanning the gap. This CDR3 is 15 amino acids long. The germline V gene encodes CDR1 SGHVS and CDR2 FNYEAQ. DNA for the CDR3: TGTGCCAGCAGCCCCTCAGGGTCCCGCACAGATACGCAGTATTTT. Encoded protein: CASSPSGSRTDTQYF. Full variable domain (remainder filled in from reference TRBV7-6 and TRBJ2-3): GAGVSQSPRYKVTKRGQDVALRCDPISGHVSLYWYRQALGQGPEFLTYFNYEAQQDKSGLPNDRFSAERPEGSISTLTIQRTEQRDSAMYRCASSPSGSRTDTQYFGPGTRLTVL.

This clonotype was observed a handful of times. The rearrangement joins TRBV18 to TRBJ2-7; D may match TRBD1 or TRBD2 (5 bases each). The V and J ends lost 3 bases and 5 bases respectively, with 11 bases between them. CDR1 is KGHSH and CDR2 is LQKENI in the germline V gene. The CDR3 runs 13 residues. Here the CDR3 DNA reads TGTGCCAGCTCACCTCTCCGGGACCACGAGCAGTACTTC. It translates to CASSPLRDHEQYF.

V and J are TRBV6-2 or TRBV6-3 and TRBJ1-1; D remains unclear. V was shortened by 2 bases and J by 4 bases, with 11 bases between the two germline ends. This CDR3 is built from 14 residues. Germline-derived CDR1 and CDR2 are MNHEY and SVGEGT. CDR3: CASSYGWRATEAFF. Written as DNA, the CDR3 is TGTGCCAGCAGTTACGGATGGAGAGCCACTGAAGCTTTCTTT.